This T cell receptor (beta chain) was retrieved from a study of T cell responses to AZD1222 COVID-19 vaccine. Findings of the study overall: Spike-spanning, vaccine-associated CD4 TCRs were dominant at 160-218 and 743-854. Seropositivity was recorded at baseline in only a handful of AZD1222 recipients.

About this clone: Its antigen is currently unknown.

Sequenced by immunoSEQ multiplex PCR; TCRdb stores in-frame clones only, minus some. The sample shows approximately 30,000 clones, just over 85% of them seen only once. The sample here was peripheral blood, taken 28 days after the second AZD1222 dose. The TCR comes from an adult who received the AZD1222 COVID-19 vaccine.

CDR3 amino acids: CASSILGDSGNTIYF. The CDR3 bases are TGCGCCAGCAGCATTCTAGGGGACTCTGGAAACACCATATATTTT. This chain links TRBV5-1 with TRBJ1-3; D possibly corresponds to TRBD1 (5 bases). The germline V gene encodes CDR1 SGHRS and CDR2 YFSETQ. Trimming stripped 4 bases from V and 0 bases from J, with 11 bases between. The CDR3 totals 15 residues. Combining the CDR3 with reference TRBV5-1 and TRBJ1-3 gives the whole variable domain KAGVTQTPRYLIKTRGQQVTLSCSPISGHRSVSWYQQTPGQGLQFLFEYFSETQRNKGNFPGRFSGRQFSNSRSEMNVSTLELGDSALYLCASSILGDSGNTIYFGEGSWLTVV.